The 30 T cell receptor beta chains below come from one sample, sequenced in a study of T-cell memory formation after mild COVID-19. TCRdb re-called the 5' RACE reads through MiXCR, storing one row per CDR3 protein. This repertoire shows roughly 370,000 distinct CDR3 sequences, 15% to 20% found once; its top ten account for roughly 21%. Sequenced input: PBMCs or a T cell subset sorted from them (not recorded which). These receptors originate from a man in his late teens or twenties who had mild COVID-19 (a few samples of this study predate the infection). Cell type and time point are not known.

The J gene is TRBJ1-1, the V gene TRBV11-2; D is unresolved. CDR1 is SGHAT and CDR2 is FQNNGV in the germline V gene. The CDR3 totals 11 residues. Trimming cost V 8 bases and J 1 base, with 5 bases left between them. The CDR3 region is CASVGNTEAFF. CDR3 DNA: TGTGCCAGCGTGGGGAACACTGAAGCTTTCTTT.

This clonotype turned up a few times. V is TRBV29-1 and J is TRBJ2-3; 7 bases are shared with TRBD2. This CDR3 comprises 17 residues. Trimming at V came to 6 bases and at J to 0 bases, leaving 15 bases not matched to a gene. Germline loops: CDR1 SQVTM, CDR2 ANQGSEA. CDR3 nucleotides: TGCAGCGTCCCCACCCCGACTAGCAGCATGAGCACAGATACGCAGTATTTT. Its translation: CSVPTPTSSMSTDTQYF.

This chain connects TRBV5-1 to TRBJ1-1; TRBD1 is a possible D gene (5 bases). The CDR3 spans 14 residues. The V and J ends lost 6 bases and 4 bases respectively, with 16 bases between them. Per the germline V gene, CDR1 is SGHRS and CDR2 is YFSETQ. CDR3 DNA sequence: TGCGCCAGCAAAGCCAACCCTACAGGCACTGAAGCTTTCTTT. Translated: CASKANPTGTEAFF.

The DNA for the CDR3 is TGTGCCAGCAGCGTAGGCGACCCAAACACCGGGGAGCTGTTTTTT. Its protein is CASSVGDPNTGELFF. The gene calls are TRBV9 and TRBJ2-2; D not resolved. The CDR3 has 15 amino acids. CDR1 is SGDLS, CDR2 YYNGEE, per germline. The ends were cut back, 0 bases at V and 2 bases at J, with 8 bases in the middle. Together with reference TRBV9 and TRBJ2-2, the CDR3 gives the full variable domain: DSGVTQTPKHLITATGQRVTLRCSPRSGDLSVYWYQQSLDQGLQFLIQYYNGEERAKGNILERFSAQQFPDLHSELNLSSLELGDSALYFCASSVGDPNTGELFFGEGSRLTVL.

In its sample, this clonotype was seen a few times. This chain connects TRBV18 to TRBJ1-4; unclear D gene. Germline assignment: CDR1 KGHSH and CDR2 LQKENI. The CDR3 sequence is 15 residues long. The V and J ends lost 3 bases and 0 bases respectively, with 8 bases between them. The CDR3 spells CASSPRVATNEKLFF. The CDR3 coding sequence is TGTGCCAGCTCACCTAGGGTCGCAACTAATGAAAAACTGTTTTTT. Variable domain in full (rest from reference TRBV18 and TRBJ1-4): NAGVMQNPRHLVRRRGQEARLRCSPMKGHSHVYWYRQLPEEGLKFMVYLQKENIIDESGMPKERFSAEFPKEGPSILRIQQVVRGDSAAYFCASSPRVATNEKLFFGSGTQLSVL.

The chain has TRBV6-5 and TRBJ2-3; a possible D gene is TRBD2 (6 bases). The CDR3 is made up of 14 amino acids. CDR1 MNHEY and CDR2 SVGAGI come from the germline V gene. Trimming left V 0 bases short and J 5 bases short, with 9 bases between. The CDR3, as DNA: TGTGCCAGCAGTTACTCGGGGGGTAAAGATACGCAGTATTTT. Amino acids: CASSYSGGKDTQYF.

This clonotype was observed a few times. The J gene is TRBJ2-3, the V gene TRBV7-2; tentatively, D is TRBD1 (6 bases). The CDR3 has 15 amino acids. Germline V CDR1 and CDR2: SGHTA, FQGNSA. Trimming took off 4 bases at V and 2 bases at J, with 13 bases between the two ends. CDR3: CASSSGDTNTDTQYF. The CDR3 DNA sequence: TGTGCCAGCAGCTCCGGGGACACCAACACAGATACGCAGTATTTT. Drawing the rest from reference TRBV7-2 and TRBJ2-3, the complete variable domain is GAGVSQSPSNKVTEKGKDVELRCDPISGHTALYWYRQSLGQGLEFLIYFQGNSAPDKSGLPSDRFSAERTGGSVSTLTIQRTQQEDSAVYLCASSSGDTNTDTQYFGPGTRLTVL.

The gene calls are TRBV3-1 and TRBJ1-1, with D maybe TRBD1 (6 bases). The CDR3 covers 15 residues. CDR1 and CDR2 from the germline V gene are LGHDT and YNNKEL (reference sequence). V lost 4 bases to trimming and J lost 1 base, with 13 bases between them. The CDR3 nucleotides are TGTGCCAGCAGCCGAGAGGGGGTTGGGAACACTGAAGCTTTCTTT. Translation gives CASSREGVGNTEAFF.

The gene calls are TRBV29-1 and TRBJ2-7, with 9 bases identical to TRBD1. This CDR3 has 15 residues. Germline loops: CDR1 SQVTM, CDR2 ANQGSEA. The V gene end was trimmed by 1 base and the J gene end by 6 bases; junction bases not matched to a gene: 10. The CDR3: CSVEVYRQGEFEQYF. The CDR3 nucleotides read TGCAGCGTTGAAGTTTATAGACAGGGGGAGTTCGAGCAGTACTTC.

This clonotype was seen a handful of times. The chain links TRBV10-3 to TRBJ2-7; 10 positions match TRBD1. With 6 bases clipped from V and 7 bases from J, the junction kept 15 bases outside the gene matches. The germline V gene encodes CDR1 ENHRY and CDR2 SYGVKD. There are 16 residues in the CDR3. CDR3 protein: CAIRILSWRTGGEQYV. CDR3 DNA: TGTGCCATCAGGATACTGAGTTGGCGGACAGGGGGTGAGCAGTACGTC.

This clonotype came up a few times. The rearrangement links TRBV7-2 to TRBJ2-1, with D possibly TRBD1 on 6 matching bases. The germline V gene encodes CDR1 SGHTA and CDR2 FQGNSA. Trimming pared 2 bases from V and 0 bases from J, leaving 14 bases between. The CDR3 spans 17 residues. The CDR3 loop is CASSLRGHVDSYNEQFF. The CDR3 DNA reads as TGTGCCAGCAGCTTACGGGGACACGTAGACTCCTACAATGAGCAGTTCTTC.

This CDR3 reads CASSPGTSGGAYLDEQFF. CDR3 nucleotides: TGTGCCAGCAGCCCTGGGACTAGCGGGGGGGCCTATCTCGATGAGCAGTTCTTC. This chain uses TRBV11-2 with TRBJ2-1; 16 bases align to TRBD2. The CDR3 runs to 18 residues. Germline V lookup: CDR1 SGHAT, CDR2 FQNNGV. V lost 5 bases, J lost 8 bases, and 12 bases stayed unmatched.

V is TRBV5-1 and J is TRBJ2-1; D is possibly TRBD1 or TRBD2 (7 bases each). Trimming took off 4 bases at V and 8 bases at J, with 22 bases between the two ends. This CDR3 spans 16 amino acids. Germline lookup yields CDR1 SGHRS and CDR2 YFSETQ. CDR3 DNA sequence: TGCGCCAGCAGCGTGAGGGGGCCCCGTACTAGCGATGAGCAGTTCTTC. This codes for CASSVRGPRTSDEQFF.

The chain recombines TRBV5-1 with TRBJ2-7; 7 bases align to TRBD2. Germline CDR1 is SGHRS and CDR2 is YFSETQ. V was clipped by 4 bases and J by 5 bases; unmatched bases: 3. The CDR3 covers 12 residues. CDR3 DNA sequence: TGCGCCAGCAGCCCGGCGGGGGACGAGCAGTACTTC. Translating gives CASSPAGDEQYF.

This clonotype was counted a few times. This chain joins TRBV15 and TRBJ1-4; 10 nucleotides align to TRBD1. V trimming: 6 bases; J trimming: 13 bases; junction bases outside the gene matches: 11. The CDR3 spans 14 residues. Germline CDR1 reads LNHNV; CDR2 reads YYDKDF (reference sequence). Here the CDR3 reads CATRPGQGRGVLFF. Here the CDR3 DNA reads TGTGCCACCAGGCCGGGACAGGGGAGAGGTGTACTGTTTTTT.

In this sample, this clonotype turned up many times. The genes are TRBV7-2 and TRBJ2-3; D is unresolved. The CDR3 consists of 14 residues. Per the germline V gene, CDR1 is SGHTA and CDR2 is FQGNSA. V lost 0 bases and J lost 2, with 6 bases in between. CDR3 coding DNA: TGTGCCAGCAGCTTAGCTAGCTACACAGATACGCAGTATTTT. Protein product: CASSLASYTDTQYF.

This clonotype has at least ten counts. The chain recombines TRBV15 with TRBJ1-6; D is possibly TRBD1 (6 bases). There are 14 residues in the CDR3. CDR1 LNHNV and CDR2 YYDKDF come from the germline V gene (reference sequence). Trimming took off 2 bases at V and 4 bases at J, with 6 bases between the two ends. Written as DNA, the CDR3 is TGTGCCACCAGCAGACAGGGGTATAATTCACCCCTCCACTTT. Its translation: CATSRQGYNSPLHF. Filled out from reference TRBV15 and TRBJ1-6, the complete variable domain reads DAMVIQNPRYQVTQFGKPVTLSCSQTLNHNVMYWYQQKSSQAPKLLFHYYDKDFNNEADTPDNFQSRRPNTSFCFLDIRSPGLGDTAMYLCATSRQGYNSPLHFGNGTRLTVT.

J is TRBJ2-2 and V is TRBV5-1; 9 bases map to TRBD1. The germline gives CDR1 SGHRS, CDR2 YFSETQ. Unmatched junction bases numbered 7, after V lost 4 bases and J lost 6 bases. The CDR3 consists of 15 residues. CDR3 amino acids: CASSPSTGGSGELFF. Written as DNA, the CDR3 is TGCGCCAGCAGCCCCTCGACAGGGGGATCCGGGGAGCTGTTTTTT.

This clonotype was recorded a few times. CDR3 coding DNA: TGTGCCAGCAGCTCCGGGACTAGCGGGGGAGAGACCCAGTACTTC. This encodes CASSSGTSGGETQYF. The V and J genes are TRBV11-2 and TRBJ2-5; 14 bases line up with TRBD2. CDR3 length equals 15 residues. CDR1 SGHAT and CDR2 FQNNGV come from the germline V gene. Germline trimming cut 4 bases from V and 4 bases from J; bases unmatched to any gene: 2.

This clonotype was recorded a few times. The V gene is TRBV28, the J gene TRBJ2-7, with D maybe TRBD1 (5 bases). Trimming took 6 bases from V and 3 from J, leaving 9 bases between them. Germline lookup yields CDR1 MDHEN and CDR2 SYDVKM. The CDR3 loop spans 12 amino acids. The CDR3 sequence is CASSSDNYEQYV. CDR3 nucleotides: TGTGCCAGCAGCTCGGACAACTACGAGCAGTACGTC.

This chain uses TRBV7-6 with TRBJ2-5; the D call may be TRBD1 or TRBD2 (5 bases each). CDR3 size: 15 residues. Germline V CDR1 and CDR2: SGHVS, FNYEAQ. The V end was cut by 4 bases, the J end by 4 bases, with 16 bases between. DNA of the CDR3: TGTGCCAGCAGCTCCGGGACCTTAATCCCAGAGACCCAGTACTTC. Translating it yields CASSSGTLIPETQYF.

The sample holds a few counts of this clonotype. This rearrangement joins TRBV4-1 to TRBJ2-7; D is unclear. There are 16 residues in the CDR3. V shed 0 bases and J shed 0 bases, with 12 bases lying between them. CDR1 MGHRA and CDR2 YSYEKL come from the germline V gene. The CDR3 spells CASSQDRRQSSYEQYV. The CDR3 bases are TGCGCCAGCAGCCAAGATCGCCGGCAGAGCTCCTACGAGCAGTACGTC.

This clonotype appeared a few times. V usage is TRBV7-2 and J usage is TRBJ2-3; TRBD2 matches 7 bases. V lost 5 bases and J lost 1; bases outside the gene matches: 9. In germline, CDR1 is SGHTA, CDR2 FQGNSA. The CDR3 runs 16 residues. The CDR3 is CASSPQAGAGTDTQYF. Written as DNA, the CDR3 is TGTGCCAGCAGCCCTCAGGCGGGAGCTGGCACAGATACGCAGTATTTT.

The chain couples TRBV7-2 to TRBJ2-5, with D maybe TRBD1 (5 bases). Germline assignment: CDR1 SGHTA and CDR2 FQGNSA. The CDR3 is 13 amino acids. Trimming took 5 bases from V and 5 from J, leaving 12 bases between them. DNA for the CDR3: TGTGCCAGCAGCCCAGGGATTCCGGAGACCCAGTACTTC. Its translation is CASSPGIPETQYF.

The chain employs TRBV20-1 and TRBJ1-5, with D tentatively TRBD1 (6 bases). This CDR3 has 13 residues. The germline V gene encodes CDR1 DFQATT and CDR2 SNEGSKA (reference sequence). Trimming removed 3 bases from V and 4 bases from J, with 10 bases in between. The CDR3 bases are TGCAGTGCTAGGCGTAGGGGGAATCAGCCCCAGCATTTT. This codes for CSARRRGNQPQHF.

This clonotype was seen a handful of times. This chain links TRBV2 with TRBJ1-2; D uncertain. In germline, CDR1 is SNHLY, CDR2 FYNNEI. The CDR3 is made up of 11 amino acids. The germline V and J ends were trimmed by 4 bases and 4 bases, with 4 bases remaining between them. CDR3 sequence reads: CASSGTYGYTF. In DNA, the CDR3 is TGTGCCAGCAGTGGCACCTATGGCTACACCTTC.

There are a few counts of this clonotype. This rearrangement joins TRBV6-6 to TRBJ2-1; 8 bases fit TRBD2. V was pared by 5 bases and J by 15 bases, with 12 bases of the junction left unmatched. Per the germline V gene, CDR1 is MNHNY and CDR2 is SVGAGI (reference sequence). The CDR3 extends over 13 amino acids. CDR3 sequence (DNA): TGTGCCAGCAGTCCCCCGGCGGGGGGCCCACCGTTCTTC. Amino acid sequence: CASSPPAGGPPFF.

This sequence joins TRBV4-1 and TRBJ1-2; 8 nucleotides align to TRBD1. Germline V CDR1 and CDR2: MGHRA, YSYEKL. CDR3 length: 17 amino acids. After removal of 4 bases from V and 0 bases from J, the junction contained 10 bases not matched to a gene. The CDR3 protein is CASSPGGSPRSNYGYTF. In DNA, the CDR3 is TGCGCCAGCAGCCCAGGGGGCTCCCCTAGGTCTAACTATGGCTACACCTTC.

This clonotype was detected a few times. CDR3 coding DNA: TGCAGTGCTAGACGGACGTCCATGAACACTGAAGCTTTCTTT. Amino acid sequence: CSARRTSMNTEAFF. The chain joins TRBV20-1 to TRBJ1-1; D remains ambiguous. This CDR3 is 14 amino acids long. Germline-derived CDR1 and CDR2 are DFQATT and SNEGSKA (reference sequence). The V end was cut by 2 bases, the J end by 0 bases, with 10 bases between.

The rearrangement links TRBV20-1 to TRBJ1-5, with 8 bases fitting TRBD1. Germline V gene data show CDR1 as DFQATT and CDR2 as SNEGSKA (reference sequence). J lost 7 bases, V lost 2 bases, and 4 bases had no gene match. The CDR3 totals 13 residues. Here the CDR3 DNA reads TGCAGTGCTAGACAGGGGGCTGTGCAGCCCCAGCATTTT. It encodes CSARQGAVQPQHF.